The 5 T cell receptor beta chains listed next were all sequenced from one sample in a study of blood T cell repertoires in COVID-19. Repertoires were generated with immunoSEQ multiplex PCR, while TCRdb's copy carries only in-frame clones and drops some. The sample lists approximately 69,000 clones; around three quarters were seen once. The source material was peripheral blood. These receptors all stem from a man in his 60s with acute or convalescent COVID-19.

This chain connects TRBV6-5 to TRBJ1-1; a possible D gene is TRBD1 (5 bases). There are 14 residues in the CDR3. The V and J ends lost 6 bases and 0 bases respectively, with 11 bases between them. Germline CDR1 MNHEY, CDR2 SVGAGI. CDR3 coding DNA: TGTGCCAGCAGACGGGGGGACTTGAACACTGAAGCTTTCTTT. This translates into CASRRGDLNTEAFF.

The chain joins TRBV6-6 to TRBJ2-7, with 10 bases identical to TRBD1. The CDR3 has 14 residues. V was pared by 8 bases and J by 4 bases, with 8 bases of the junction left unmatched. The germline V gene encodes CDR1 MNHNY and CDR2 SVGAGI (reference sequence). CDR3 in amino acids: CASLPTGGFYEQYF. The CDR3 nucleotides are TGTGCCAGCCTCCCGACAGGGGGCTTTTACGAGCAGTACTTC.

In DNA form, the CDR3 reads TGTGCCAGCAGGAGGACAGGGGAATCAGGCTATGGCTACACCTTC. This encodes CASRRTGESGYGYTF. V gene TRBV2 combines with J gene TRBJ1-2; 9 positions agree with TRBD1. Per the germline V gene, CDR1 is SNHLY and CDR2 is FYNNEI. CDR3 size: 15 residues. The ends lost 6 bases at V and 4 bases at J; junction bases unmatched: 9. Supplemented by reference TRBV2 and TRBJ1-2, the full variable domain reads EPEVTQTPSHQVTQMGQEVILRCVPISNHLYFYWYRQILGQKVEFLVSFYNNEISEKSEIFDDQFSVERPDGSNFTLKIRSTKLEDSAMYFCASRRTGESGYGYTFGSGTRLTVV.

The rearrangement links TRBV11-1 to TRBJ2-7, with 7 bases that match TRBD1. This CDR3 comprises 13 residues. After removal of 5 bases from V and 6 bases from J, the junction contained 7 bases not matched to a gene. Germline V gives CDR1 SGHAT, CDR2 FQDESV (reference sequence). The CDR3 here is CASSVRTGGEQYF. Written as DNA, the CDR3 is TGTGCCAGCAGCGTAAGGACAGGAGGCGAGCAGTACTTC. Combining the CDR3 with reference TRBV11-1 and TRBJ2-7 gives the whole variable domain EAEVAQSPRYKITEKSQAVAFWCDPISGHATLYWYRQILGQGPELLVQFQDESVVDDSQLPKDRFSAERLKGVDSTLKIQPAELGDSAMYLCASSVRTGGEQYFGPGTRLTVT.

The chain links TRBV28 to TRBJ1-5; D ambiguous. CDR1 and CDR2 from the germline V gene are MDHEN and SYDVKM. Trimming shortened V by 5 bases and J by 0 bases, and 23 bases separated the two germline ends. There are 19 residues in the CDR3. CDR3 in amino acids: CASSITYGSGRYSNQPQHF. Here the CDR3 DNA reads TGTGCCAGCAGTATCACCTACGGATCGGGGAGGTATAGCAATCAGCCCCAGCATTTT.